What follows describes a single T cell receptor (beta chain). The antigen is not known. The sample originates from a study of cytomegalovirus exposure and HLA in healthy donors. Study results and caveats: The classifier reportedly diagnosed cytomegalovirus status with high sensitivity and specificity.

CDR3 length equals 15 residues. Germline lookup yields CDR1 GTSNPN and CDR2 SVGIG (reference sequence). V gave up 3 bases and J gave up 4 bases; unmatched junction bases: 8. Primers included in the PCR were 60 Vbeta and 13 Jbeta primers. Only in-frame clones appear in the TCRdb table, and some are missing; sequencing was by immunoSEQ multiplex PCR. Seen here are approximately 140,000 clones, around three quarters observed once, and the top ten hold approximately 1.8%. The sequencing input was PBMCs. The chain links TRBV30 to TRBJ2-2; the match to TRBD2 covers 7 bases. The TCR was taken from a woman between 50 and 59 years old in good health and CMV-seronegative. The CDR3 loop reads CAWSQGLVGTGELFF. CDR3 nucleotides: TGTGCCTGGAGCCAAGGACTAGTAGGCACCGGGGAGCTGTTTTTT.